The 18 T cell receptor beta chains below all came from one sample that was sequenced in a study of blood T cells in healthy people across ages. A second roughly 7 to 12 cycle PCR used barcoded and J-beta primers. TCRdb processed the 5' RACE reads anew with MiXCR; each CDR3 protein has one entry. This sample has over 1,200,000 distinct CDR3 sequences, with around 59% found just once. Sample: blood. The receptor set was obtained from a man aged 18 to 35 in good health.

The CDR3 sequence: CASNADRPSNQPQHF. In DNA form, the CDR3 reads TGTGCCAGCAATGCCGACAGGCCAAGCAATCAGCCCCAGCATTTT. V gene TRBV12-3 or TRBV12-4 combines with J gene TRBJ1-5, with D perhaps TRBD1 (6 bases). The CDR3 is made up of 15 amino acids. V was shortened by 7 bases and J by 1 base, with 14 bases between the two germline ends.

The chain joins TRBV20-1 to TRBJ2-5; 7 bases are shared with TRBD1. With V trimmed by 5 bases and J by 1 base, 4 bases remained unmatched. CDR3 length equals 13 residues. Germline-derived CDR1 and CDR2 are DFQATT and SNEGSKA (reference sequence). DNA for the CDR3: TGCAGTGCTGCAGCAGGGGGCCAAGAGACCCAGTACTTC. Its translation: CSAAAGGQETQYF.

Of note for this clonotype: One junction end does not reproduce the germline sequence, and a read error may be involved. The V gene is TRBV29-1, the J gene TRBJ2-1; D possibly uses TRBD1 or TRBD2 (5 bases each). The last part of the DNA fits TRBJ2-7 better; the J call may be wrong. Germline CDR1 and CDR2: SQVTM and ANQGSEA. CDR3 length equals 13 residues. In DNA form, the CDR3 reads TGCGGCGTGACCGGGACGGGCGGCTACGAGCAGTACTTC. Its translation is CGVTGTGGYEQYF.

The chain links TRBV20-1 to TRBJ2-7, with 11 nucleotides matching TRBD1. Germline loops: CDR1 DFQATT, CDR2 SNEGSKA (reference sequence). The CDR3 is 14 residues long. Trimming at V came to 6 bases and at J to 3 bases, leaving 7 bases not matched to a gene. The CDR3 nucleotides are TGCAGTGCCATTACCGGGACAGGGGGCTACGAGCAGTACTTC. Protein: CSAITGTGGYEQYF.

This chain connects TRBV7-8 to TRBJ2-1; 11 nucleotides agree with TRBD2. The CDR3 is 14 residues long. J gave up 9 bases and V 8 bases, and 9 bases lay outside the gene matches. Germline CDR1 SGHVS, CDR2 FQNEAQ. CDR3 DNA sequence: TGTGCCAGCCGTCCTAGCGGGGGGCCAGCTGAGCAGTTCTTC. It encodes CASRPSGGPAEQFF. Combining the CDR3 with reference TRBV7-8 and TRBJ2-1 gives the whole variable domain GAGVSQSPRYKVAKRGQDVALRCDPISGHVSLFWYQQALGQGPEFLTYFQNEAQLDKSGLPSDRFFAERPEGSVSTLKIQRTQQEDSAVYLCASRPSGGPAEQFFGPGTRLTVL.

For this clonotype: The junction does not match germline at one end; this may be a read error. This chain joins TRBV4-3 and TRBJ2-4; 8 bases are shared with TRBD1. The J call may be faulty, since TRBJ2-7 better matches the DNA end. Germline loops: CDR1 LGHNA, CDR2 YSLEER. This CDR3 comprises 15 residues. The CDR3 region is CTSSHGRDRLTEQYF. CDR3 nucleotides: TGCACCAGCAGCCATGGACGGGACAGGTTAACCGAGCAGTACTTC.

The chain has TRBV4-1 and TRBJ2-7; 12 bases agree with TRBD1. The CDR3 spans 17 residues. Germline-derived CDR1 and CDR2 are MGHRA and YSYEKL. Trimming removed 1 base from V and 0 bases from J; junction bases left unmatched: 4. CDR3 nucleotide sequence: TGCGCCAGCAGCCAAGTGGGACAGGGGGCTGGCTCCTACGAGCAGTACTTC. Its protein product is CASSQVGQGAGSYEQYF.

Details on this clonotype: One end of the junction does not line up with germline, which may come from a read error. CDR3: CASSYSYGGRSYNERFF. For the CDR3, the DNA is TGTGCCAGCAGTTACTCGTACGGGGGTCGGTCCTACAATGAGCGGTTCTTC. V and J are TRBV6-5 and TRBJ2-1; maybe TRBD2 (6 bases). The CDR3 has 17 residues. From germline, CDR1 is MNHEY and CDR2 SVGAGI.

The rearrangement links TRBV12-3 or TRBV12-4 to TRBJ2-7; D is perhaps TRBD1 (6 bases). The J call may not be correct, given that the DNA end is closer to TRBJ2-5. This CDR3 has 15 amino acids. CDR3 DNA sequence: TGTGCCACCTGTGACGCCGGGACACAGAAAGAGACCCAGTACTTC. Translating gives CATCDAGTQKETQYF.

The V and J genes are TRBV6-1 and TRBJ2-1; D gene unclear. This CDR3 spans 12 amino acids. The germline gives CDR1 MNHNS, CDR2 SASEGT. V was pared by 8 bases and J by 4 bases, with 9 bases between. DNA for the CDR3: TGTGCCAGCGGTACAGTGTACAATGAGCAGTTCTTC. Protein sequence: CASGTVYNEQFF.

Only a few counts were recorded for this clonotype. The chain employs TRBV28 and TRBJ2-1; TRBD2 matches at 14 bases. Germline V CDR1 and CDR2: MDHEN, SYDVKM. V shed 10 bases and J 5 bases; nucleotides not matched to a gene: 7. CDR3 length equals 15 residues. CDR3 amino acids: CATCRLAGGDNEQFF. The CDR3 bases are TGTGCCACCTGTCGACTAGCGGGGGGGGACAATGAGCAGTTCTTC.

The chain uses TRBV7-8 and TRBJ2-5, with a weak D call TRBD2 (6 bases). V lost 1 base and J lost 7, with 16 bases in between. The CDR3 has 15 amino acids. CDR1 SGHVS and CDR2 FQNEAQ come from the germline V gene. The CDR3 sequence is CASSLGVGPGGTQYF. For the CDR3, the DNA is TGTGCCAGCAGCTTAGGGGTCGGCCCCGGGGGGACCCAGTACTTC.

This chain joins TRBV7-9 and TRBJ2-2, with D possibly called TRBD1 or TRBD2 (5 bases each). The CDR3 runs 16 residues. Between the trimmed V and J ends, which lost 4 bases and 7 bases, there was a span of 19 bases. The germline V gene has CDR1 SEHNR and CDR2 FQNEAQ (reference sequence). In nucleotides, the CDR3 is TGTGCCAGCAGCTCCAATCCGGGGACGAAAGGCGGGGAGCTGTTTTTT. Protein sequence: CASSSNPGTKGGELFF.

The chain joins TRBV7-6 to TRBJ2-1, with 9 bases that match TRBD2. The V gene end was trimmed by 8 bases and the J gene end by 0 bases; junction bases not matched to a gene: 8. This CDR3 is 16 amino acids long. In germline, CDR1 is SGHVS, CDR2 FNYEAQ. CDR3 coding DNA: TGTGCCAGCTCGGGACTAGCTTCCCGCTCCTACAATGAGCAGTTCTTC. Protein: CASSGLASRSYNEQFF.

This chain joins TRBV28 and TRBJ2-5; 10 bases align to TRBD1. After removal of 5 bases from V and 11 bases from J, the junction contained 8 bases not matched to a gene. Germline values: CDR1 MDHEN, CDR2 SYDVKM. The length of the CDR3 is 13 residues. CDR3 amino acids: CASSVGQGDKQYF. The CDR3 bases are TGTGCCAGCAGTGTCGGACAGGGGGACAAGCAGTACTTC.

This clonotype was observed a handful of times. For the CDR3, the DNA is TGTGCCAGCAGCCTCTTAGGACCCAGGGGGGAAGAGCCCCAGCATTTT. Its protein product is CASSLLGPRGEEPQHF. V is TRBV4-2 and J is TRBJ1-5; TRBD1 matches at 7 bases. CDR3 size: 16 residues. Germline CDR1 and CDR2: LGHNA and YNFKEQ. With 4 bases clipped from V and 8 bases from J, the junction kept 14 bases outside the gene matches.

This clonotype was detected a few times. The rearrangement links TRBV7-2 to TRBJ2-7; perhaps D is TRBD1 or TRBD2 (6 bases each). The CDR3 is 15 amino acids. V lost 5 bases, J lost 4 bases, and 18 bases lay in between. The germline V gene encodes CDR1 SGHTA and CDR2 FQGNSA. For the CDR3, the DNA is TGTGCCAGCAGCACTGTTGGAGGGGGGCGGTACGAGCAGTACTTC. Translating it yields CASSTVGGGRYEQYF.

The chain is built from TRBV21-1 and TRBJ2-4; the DNA was not compared with TRBD1, the D call given in the table. TRBV21-1 is an annotated pseudogene. This CDR3 spans 17 amino acids. The CDR3 sequence is CASSISGTAHTKNIQYF. The CDR3 bases are TGTGCCAGCAGCATCTCCGGGACAGCTCACACCAAAAACATTCAGTACTTC.